One and the same sample provided the 14 T cell receptor beta chains below, sequenced in a study of shared clonotypes between healthy human individuals (dated by TCRdb to 2019 to 2021). Library preparation employed the immunoSEQ multiplex PCR assay. The immuneACCESS repertoire file appears here via TCRdb, limited to in-frame rearrangements. These files lack a portion of the clones; in checked studies, under half of the deficit traces to unresolved V genes, and the cause of the others is not known. This sample lists about 2.4 million clones; roughly nine tenths were detected once. The biggest ten clones account for around 0.14% of the sample. Material for sequencing was naive CD4+ T cells sorted from blood. The cell subset or site label corresponds to: CD45RA+ positively selected. These receptors were taken from a man aged 18 to 30 in good health.

The chain recombines TRBV4-1 with TRBJ1-1; 10 nucleotides agree with TRBD1. Germline assignment: CDR1 MGHRA and CDR2 YSYEKL. This CDR3 comprises 15 residues. The J segment lost 4 bases and the V segment lost 6 bases, leaving 8 bases of the junction unmatched. Here the CDR3 DNA reads TGCGCCAGCAGTCTCGGACAGGGGGACGGCACTGAAGCTTTCTTT. This gives the protein CASSLGQGDGTEAFF.

A word on this clone: The same CDR3 can be traced to other DNA sequences in this sample. The V and J genes are TRBV19 and TRBJ2-2, with TRBD1 identical over 9 bases. This CDR3 region has 16 residues. Germline V gene data show CDR1 as LNHDA and CDR2 as SQIVND (reference sequence). The V and J ends lost 3 bases and 2 bases, in that order; junction bases with no gene match: 4. CDR3 amino acids: CASSMVTGGNTGELFF. The DNA of the CDR3 is TGTGCCAGTAGTATGGTTACAGGGGGCAACACCGGGGAGCTGTTTTTT.

The CDR3 DNA reads TGTGCCAGCAGTTACGTGCTAAAGGGGACCTACGAGCAGTACTTC. This sequence encodes CASSYVLKGTYEQYF. V and J are TRBV6-5 and TRBJ2-7; maybe TRBD1 (5 bases). Trimming removed 2 bases from V and 2 bases from J, with 13 bases in between. Germline V CDR1 and CDR2: MNHEY, SVGAGI. CDR3 length: 15 amino acids.

This chain links TRBV9 with TRBJ2-1, with 10 positions matching TRBD2. Trimming took 0 bases from V and 9 from J; bases not matched to a gene: 6. The CDR3 extends over 15 amino acids. In germline, CDR1 is SGDLS, CDR2 YYNGEE. The chain's CDR3 is CASSVGTSGHTEQFF. Here the CDR3 DNA reads TGTGCCAGCAGCGTAGGGACTAGCGGACACACTGAGCAGTTCTTC.

The rearrangement joins TRBV10-3 to TRBJ2-3; a possible D gene is TRBD2 (8 bases). Trimming took off 3 bases at V and 4 bases at J, with 14 bases between the two ends. The CDR3 consists of 15 residues. CDR1 is ENHRY and CDR2 is SYGVKD in the germline V gene. CDR3 sequence reads: CAISDGGGTADTQYF. The CDR3 nucleotides read TGTGCCATCAGTGACGGCGGGGGGACAGCAGATACGCAGTATTTT.

The CDR3 sequence is CAWTGLAGGNTGELFF. In nucleotides, the CDR3 is TGTGCCTGGACTGGACTAGCGGGGGGGAACACCGGGGAGCTGTTTTTT. The rearrangement links TRBV30 to TRBJ2-2; 14 bases match TRBD2. This CDR3 comprises 16 residues. V gave up 4 bases and J gave up 1 base; unmatched junction bases: 2. CDR1 and CDR2 from the germline V gene are GTSNPN and SVGIG (reference sequence).

As DNA, the CDR3 is TGTGCCACCAGCAAGTACGGCTCCTACAATGAGCAGTTCTTC. The encoded protein is CATSKYGSYNEQFF. The V and J genes are TRBV15 and TRBJ2-1, with D hard to call. Trimming left V 4 bases short and J 0 bases short, with 7 bases between. The germline CDR1 and CDR2 sequences are LNHNV and YYDKDF (reference sequence). The CDR3 totals 14 residues.

The chain employs TRBV4-1 and TRBJ1-4; maybe TRBD1 (5 bases). CDR3 length equals 15 residues. V was shortened by 2 bases and J by 5 bases, with 12 bases between the two germline ends. CDR1 is MGHRA and CDR2 is YSYEKL in the germline V gene. This chain's CDR3 is CASSQLRQKNEKLFF. Here the CDR3 DNA reads TGCGCCAGCAGCCAACTACGACAGAAGAATGAAAAACTGTTTTTT.

The J gene is TRBJ2-5, the V gene TRBV30; 9 nucleotides align to TRBD1. Losses at the gene ends were 2 bases for V and 4 bases for J; bases not matched to a gene: 8. The CDR3 runs to 15 residues. Germline CDR1 GTSNPN, CDR2 SVGIG (reference sequence). The CDR3 protein is CAWSITTGGGETQYF. Written as DNA, the CDR3 is TGTGCCTGGAGTATAACGACAGGGGGAGGAGAGACCCAGTACTTC.

The chain recombines TRBV5-1 with TRBJ1-2, with TRBD1 matching 8 bases. V lost 0 bases and J lost 3; bases outside the gene matches: 1. The CDR3 loop spans 14 amino acids. The germline gives CDR1 SGHRS, CDR2 YFSETQ. The CDR3 nucleotides read TGCGCCAGCAGCTTGGGGACAGGGTACTATGGCTACACCTTC. It codes for CASSLGTGYYGYTF.

The V and J genes are TRBV7-2 and TRBJ2-7; D is perhaps TRBD1 (5 bases). V was trimmed by 2 bases and J by 0 bases, leaving 14 bases between them. The CDR3 spans 16 residues. Germline CDR1 is SGHTA and CDR2 is FQGNSA. The CDR3 DNA sequence: TGTGCCAGCAGCTTATCAGGGTTTTCAAGCTCCTACGAGCAGTACTTC. Protein product: CASSLSGFSSSYEQYF.

The chain is built from TRBV4-1 and TRBJ1-1, with 11 bases fitting TRBD1. Germline CDR1 is MGHRA and CDR2 is YSYEKL. This CDR3 spans 15 amino acids. After removal of 2 bases from V and 5 bases from J, the junction contained 4 bases not matched to a gene. CDR3 region: CASSQPGTGGTEAFF. In DNA form, the CDR3 reads TGCGCCAGCAGCCAACCCGGGACAGGGGGAACTGAAGCTTTCTTT.

Points on this clone: The same CDR3 arises from other DNA sequences in this sample as well. The chain joins TRBV5-1 to TRBJ2-5; 7 nucleotides align to TRBD1. Germline CDR1 is SGHRS and CDR2 is YFSETQ. After removal of 5 bases from V and 1 base from J, the junction contained 2 bases not matched to a gene. The CDR3 has 13 residues. The CDR3 coding sequence is TGCGCCAGCAGGACAGGGAGCCAAGAGACCCAGTACTTC. It codes for CASRTGSQETQYF.

This sequence joins TRBV4-1 and TRBJ2-5, with unresolved D. The germline V gene has CDR1 MGHRA and CDR2 YSYEKL. V lost 0 bases and J 5 bases, leaving 13 bases between the germline ends. The CDR3 spans 15 residues. The CDR3 DNA reads as TGCGCCAGCAGCCAAGACTGGCAAATTGGGGAGACCCAGTACTTC. Amino acids: CASSQDWQIGETQYF.